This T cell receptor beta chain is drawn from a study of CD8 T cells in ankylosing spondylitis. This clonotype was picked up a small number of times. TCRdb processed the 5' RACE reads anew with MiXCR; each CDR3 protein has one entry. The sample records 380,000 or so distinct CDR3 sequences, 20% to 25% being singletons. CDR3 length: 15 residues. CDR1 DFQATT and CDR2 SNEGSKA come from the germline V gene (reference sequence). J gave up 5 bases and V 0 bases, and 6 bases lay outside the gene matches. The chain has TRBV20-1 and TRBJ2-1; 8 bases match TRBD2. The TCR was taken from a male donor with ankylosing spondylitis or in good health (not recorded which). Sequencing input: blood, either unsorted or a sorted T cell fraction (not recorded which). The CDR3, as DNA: TGCAGTGCTAGAGATTCGGGACTAGTGAACAATGAGCAGTTCTTC. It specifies CSARDSGLVNNEQFF.